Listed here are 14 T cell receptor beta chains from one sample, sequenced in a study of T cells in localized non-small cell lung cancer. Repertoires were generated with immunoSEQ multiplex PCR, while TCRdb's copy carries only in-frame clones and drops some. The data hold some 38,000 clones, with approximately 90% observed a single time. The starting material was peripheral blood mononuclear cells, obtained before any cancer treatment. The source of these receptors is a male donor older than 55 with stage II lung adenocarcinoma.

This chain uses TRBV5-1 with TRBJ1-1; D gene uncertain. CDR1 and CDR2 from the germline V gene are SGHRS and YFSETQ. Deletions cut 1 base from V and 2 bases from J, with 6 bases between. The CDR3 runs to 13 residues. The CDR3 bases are TGCGCCAGCAGCTTGTTAGATAACACTGAAGCTTTCTTT. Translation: CASSLLDNTEAFF. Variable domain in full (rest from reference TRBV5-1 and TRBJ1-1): KAGVTQTPRYLIKTRGQQVTLSCSPISGHRSVSWYQQTPGQGLQFLFEYFSETQRNKGNFPGRFSGRQFSNSRSEMNVSTLELGDSALYLCASSLLDNTEAFFGQGTRLTVV.

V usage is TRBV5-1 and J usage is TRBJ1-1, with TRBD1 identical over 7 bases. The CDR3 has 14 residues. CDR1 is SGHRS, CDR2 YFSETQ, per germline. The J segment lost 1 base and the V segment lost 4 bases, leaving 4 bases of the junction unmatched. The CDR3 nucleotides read TGCGCCAGCAGCGGAGGGACAGCGAACACTGAAGCTTTCTTT. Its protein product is CASSGGTANTEAFF.

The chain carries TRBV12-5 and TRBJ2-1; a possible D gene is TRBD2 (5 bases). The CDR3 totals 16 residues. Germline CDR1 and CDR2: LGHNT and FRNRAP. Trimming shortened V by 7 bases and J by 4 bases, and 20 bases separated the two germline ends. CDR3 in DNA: TGTGCTAGTGCAACGTCTCGGGGAAATTTTTACAATGAGCAGTTCTTC. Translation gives CASATSRGNFYNEQFF. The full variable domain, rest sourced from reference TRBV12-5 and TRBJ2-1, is DARVTQTPRHKVTEMGQEVTMRCQPILGHNTVFWYRQTMMQGLELLAYFRNRAPLDDSGMPKDRFSAEMPDATLATLKIQPSEPRDSAVYFCASATSRGNFYNEQFFGPGTRLTVL.

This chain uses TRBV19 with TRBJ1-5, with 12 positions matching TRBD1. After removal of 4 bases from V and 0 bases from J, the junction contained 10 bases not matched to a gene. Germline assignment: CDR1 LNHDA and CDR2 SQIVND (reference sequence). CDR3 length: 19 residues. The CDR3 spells CASSKGSGTGGFSNQPQHF. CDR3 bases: TGTGCCAGTAGTAAGGGTTCGGGGACAGGGGGCTTTAGCAATCAGCCCCAGCATTTT.

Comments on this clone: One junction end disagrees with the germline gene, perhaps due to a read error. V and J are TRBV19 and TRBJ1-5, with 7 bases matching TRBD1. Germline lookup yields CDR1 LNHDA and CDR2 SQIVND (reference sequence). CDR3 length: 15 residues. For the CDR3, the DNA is TGTGCCAGTAGTCTAGACAGGGTTAAAAATCAGCCCCAGCATTTT. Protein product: CASSLDRVKNQPQHF.

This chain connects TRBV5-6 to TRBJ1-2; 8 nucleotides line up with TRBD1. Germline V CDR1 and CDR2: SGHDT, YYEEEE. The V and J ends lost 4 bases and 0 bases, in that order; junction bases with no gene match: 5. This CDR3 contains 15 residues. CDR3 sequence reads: CASSERTGPNYGYTF. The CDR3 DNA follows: TGTGCCAGCAGCGAGAGGACAGGGCCTAACTATGGCTACACCTTC.

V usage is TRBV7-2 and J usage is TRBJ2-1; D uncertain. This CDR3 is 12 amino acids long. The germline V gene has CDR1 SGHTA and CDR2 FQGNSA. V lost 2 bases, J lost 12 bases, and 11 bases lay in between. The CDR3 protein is CASSLITPGQFF. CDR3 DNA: TGTGCCAGCAGCTTAATTACACCGGGGCAGTTCTTC. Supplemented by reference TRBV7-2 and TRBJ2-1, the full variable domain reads GAGVSQSPSNKVTEKGKDVELRCDPISGHTALYWYRQSLGQGLEFLIYFQGNSAPDKSGLPSDRFSAERTGGSVSTLTIQRTQQEDSAVYLCASSLITPGQFFGPGTRLTVL.

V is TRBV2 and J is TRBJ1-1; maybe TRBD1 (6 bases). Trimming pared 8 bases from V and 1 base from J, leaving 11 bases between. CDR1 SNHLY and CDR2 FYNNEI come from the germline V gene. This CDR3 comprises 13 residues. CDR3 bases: TGTGCCAGCTCCTGGGGACAGAACACTGAAGCTTTCTTT. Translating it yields CASSWGQNTEAFF.

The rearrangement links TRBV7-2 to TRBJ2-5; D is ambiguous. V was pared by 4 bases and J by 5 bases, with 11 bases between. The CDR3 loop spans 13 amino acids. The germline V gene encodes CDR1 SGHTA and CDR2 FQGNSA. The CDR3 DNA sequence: TGTGCCAGCAGCTCCCGAAGGCAGGAGACCCAGTACTTC. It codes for CASSSRRQETQYF.

Here the CDR3 DNA reads TGCGCCAGCAGCTCCACGGGAGGGTCTGGGGCCAACGTCCTGACTTTC. It specifies CASSSTGGSGANVLTF. This chain joins TRBV5-1 and TRBJ2-6, with 8 bases matching TRBD2. Losses at the gene ends were 3 bases for V and 1 base for J; bases not matched to a gene: 3. The CDR3 has 16 residues. Per the germline V gene, CDR1 is SGHRS and CDR2 is YFSETQ.

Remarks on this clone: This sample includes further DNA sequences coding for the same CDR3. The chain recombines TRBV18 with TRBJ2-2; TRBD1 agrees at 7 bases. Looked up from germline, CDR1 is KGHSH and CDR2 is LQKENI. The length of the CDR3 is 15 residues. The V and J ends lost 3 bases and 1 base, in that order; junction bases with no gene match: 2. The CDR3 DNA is TGTGCCAGCTCACCGCAGGGGGAGAACACCGGGGAGCTGTTTTTT. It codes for CASSPQGENTGELFF.

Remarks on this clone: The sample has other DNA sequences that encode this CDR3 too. CDR3 residues: CASSKRNTEAFF. The CDR3 DNA is TGTGCCAGCAGTAAGAGGAACACTGAAGCTTTCTTT. This chain joins TRBV6-1 and TRBJ1-1; no clear D gene. Germline V CDR1 and CDR2: MNHNS, SASEGT. The CDR3 totals 12 residues. Trimming shortened V by 5 bases and J by 1 base, and 5 bases separated the two germline ends.

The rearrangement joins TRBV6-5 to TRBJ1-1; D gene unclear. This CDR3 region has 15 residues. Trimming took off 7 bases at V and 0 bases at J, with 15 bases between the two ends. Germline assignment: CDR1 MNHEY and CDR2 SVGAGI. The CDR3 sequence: CASTPKPAMNTEAFF. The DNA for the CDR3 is TGTGCCAGCACTCCCAAGCCAGCCATGAACACTGAAGCTTTCTTT.

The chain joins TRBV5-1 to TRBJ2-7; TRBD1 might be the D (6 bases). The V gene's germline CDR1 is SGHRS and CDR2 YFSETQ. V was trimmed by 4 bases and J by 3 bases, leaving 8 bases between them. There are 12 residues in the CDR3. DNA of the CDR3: TGCGCCAGCAGCCCACAGGGCTACGAGCAGTACTTC. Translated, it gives CASSPQGYEQYF.